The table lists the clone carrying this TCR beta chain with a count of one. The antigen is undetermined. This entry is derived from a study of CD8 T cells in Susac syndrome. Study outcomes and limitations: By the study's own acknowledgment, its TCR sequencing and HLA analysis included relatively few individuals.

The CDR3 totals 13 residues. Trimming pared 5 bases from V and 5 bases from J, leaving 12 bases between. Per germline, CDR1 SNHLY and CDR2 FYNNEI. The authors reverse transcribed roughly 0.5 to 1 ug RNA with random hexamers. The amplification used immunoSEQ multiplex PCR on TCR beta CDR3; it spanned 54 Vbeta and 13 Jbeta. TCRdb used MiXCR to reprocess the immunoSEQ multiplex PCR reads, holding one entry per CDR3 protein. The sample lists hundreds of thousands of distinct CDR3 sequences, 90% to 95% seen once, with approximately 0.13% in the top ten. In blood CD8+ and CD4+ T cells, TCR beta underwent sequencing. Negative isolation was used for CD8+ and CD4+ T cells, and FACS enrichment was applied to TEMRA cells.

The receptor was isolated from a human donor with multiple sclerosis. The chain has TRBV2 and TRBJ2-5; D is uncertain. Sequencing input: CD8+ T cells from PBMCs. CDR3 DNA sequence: TGTGCCAGCAGTTCTGACGAGTGGGAGACCCAGTACTTC. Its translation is CASSSDEWETQYF.